One and the same sample provided the 8 T cell receptor beta chains below, sequenced in a study of T cells in Graves' hyperthyroidism and ophthalmopathy. The investigators amplified TCR beta CDR3 regions from RNA transcripts. The study used the HTBI primer set for a first-round RT-PCR of the TCR CDR3. TCRdb re-derived calls from the multiplex PCR reads in MiXCR, one entry per CDR3 protein. The table has 500,000 to 700,000 distinct CDR3 sequences, approximately 15% seen once; the top ten hold 18%. The sample was blood. Every receptor here comes from a woman younger than 30 with Graves' hyperthyroidism.

This clonotype was seen only a few times. The CDR3, as DNA: TGTGCCACCAGTGATCCGGGACTAGATACCGACAATGAGCAGTTCTTC. This sequence encodes CATSDPGLDTDNEQFF. The chain recombines TRBV24-1 with TRBJ2-1, with 8 positions matching TRBD2. The ends lost 3 bases at V and 5 bases at J; junction bases unmatched: 8. CDR3 size: 16 residues. Germline CDR1 KGHDR, CDR2 SFDVKD.

The rearrangement links TRBV20-1 to TRBJ1-2, with D maybe TRBD1 (5 bases). The CDR3 contains 14 residues. Germline V lookup: CDR1 DFQATT, CDR2 SNEGSKA (reference sequence). Trimming stripped 0 bases from V and 4 bases from J, with 12 bases between. The CDR3 coding sequence is TGCAGTGCTAGAGAGACGGCGGGGACCTATGGCTACACCTTC. It codes for CSARETAGTYGYTF.

The chain has TRBV20-1 and TRBJ2-1; the D is unclear. This CDR3 contains 16 residues. Between the trimmed V and J ends, which lost 3 bases and 0 bases, there was a span of 15 bases. Germline CDR1 reads DFQATT; CDR2 reads SNEGSKA (reference sequence). The CDR3 region has the DNA TGCAGTGCTAGCGAATTTAGCTGGAGCTCCTACAATGAGCAGTTCTTC. Protein: CSASEFSWSSYNEQFF.

This clonotype was counted many times. This chain uses TRBV6-1 with TRBJ1-1; TRBD1 matches at 7 bases. The CDR3 sequence is 17 residues long. Trimming took 0 bases from V and 2 from J; bases not matched to a gene: 9. Germline CDR1 MNHNS, CDR2 SASEGT. CDR3 in DNA: TGTGCCAGCAGTGAAGCGGCGGGAACAGGGGCCAACACTGAAGCTTTCTTT. Translating gives CASSEAAGTGANTEAFF.

The chain is built from TRBV7-2 and TRBJ2-1; 7 bases map to TRBD1. The V segment lost 4 bases and the J segment 2 bases; nucleotides outside the gene matches: 8. This CDR3 is built from 16 residues. CDR1 and CDR2 from the germline V gene are SGHTA and FQGNSA. The CDR3 nucleotides are TGTGCCAGCAGCTCGAGGGGGCCGGGGCCCTACAATGAGCAGTTCTTC. Amino acids: CASSSRGPGPYNEQFF.

This rearrangement joins TRBV3-1 to TRBJ2-5; unclear D gene. Germline V CDR1 and CDR2: LGHDT, YNNKEL (reference sequence). The CDR3 length is 16 residues. Trimming cost V 2 bases and J 7 bases, with 20 bases left between them. The CDR3 loop reads CASSQWIPSAGGTQYF. The CDR3 DNA sequence: TGTGCCAGCAGCCAATGGATTCCGTCGGCTGGCGGGACCCAGTACTTC.

This clonotype was seen a few times. The V gene is TRBV6-1, the J gene TRBJ2-5; D remains unclear. Germline-derived CDR1 and CDR2 are MNHNS and SASEGT. CDR3 length equals 14 residues. V was pared by 2 bases and J by 7 bases, with 14 bases between. CDR3 residues: CASSEYKGGVTQYF. CDR3 coding DNA: TGTGCCAGCAGTGAATACAAGGGTGGGGTGACCCAGTACTTC.

This chain uses TRBV6-1 with TRBJ1-4; no firm D call. There are 13 residues in the CDR3. Germline CDR1 MNHNS, CDR2 SASEGT. Trimming cost V 1 base and J 5 bases, with 5 bases left between them. The CDR3 spells CASSEDQNEKLFF. Written as DNA, the CDR3 is TGTGCCAGCAGTGAAGACCAAAATGAAAAACTGTTTTTT.